Below, 25 T cell receptor beta chains from the same sample are listed, as sequenced in a study of identical twins. TCRdb processed the 5' RACE reads anew with MiXCR; each CDR3 protein has one entry. Seen here are a few hundred thousand distinct CDR3 sequences, approximately 10% observed once, and the top ten hold 2.5% to 3.5%. These records were also assigned to another study, of yellow fever vaccine responses in identical twins.

Sequencing was done on a sample of PBMCs. These receptors were obtained from a woman younger than 30 in good health.

This clonotype occurred a few times. This chain uses TRBV27 with TRBJ2-1; 7 bases agree with TRBD2. V shed 3 bases, J shed 8 bases, and the junction held 16 bases outside the gene matches. The CDR3 is 17 amino acids. The germline V gene encodes CDR1 MNHEY and CDR2 SMNVEV (reference sequence). CDR3 amino acids: CASSLFGGSRREDEQFF. The CDR3 nucleotides read TGTGCCAGCAGTTTGTTCGGCGGGAGTAGACGGGAAGATGAGCAGTTCTTC.

The table lists this clonotype with a few counts. This chain joins TRBV7-8 and TRBJ2-1; 11 nucleotides agree with TRBD2. J lost 5 bases, V lost 4 bases, and 4 bases had no gene match. CDR1 SGHVS and CDR2 FQNEAQ come from the germline V gene. The CDR3 is 15 residues long. CDR3 DNA: TGTGCCAGCAGCTCGGGACTAGCGGTTAACAATGAGCAGTTCTTC. Amino acids: CASSSGLAVNNEQFF.

The genes are TRBV18 and TRBJ1-1; possible D gene TRBD1, 5 bases. Germline V gene data show CDR1 as KGHSH and CDR2 as LQKENI. V dropped 2 bases and J dropped 0 bases, with 25 bases sitting between them. CDR3 length: 20 residues. The CDR3 DNA follows: TGTGCCAGCTCACCAAACACTCTGGGCAAGGGGACTACAATGAACACTGAAGCTTTCTTT. Protein product: CASSPNTLGKGTTMNTEAFF.

This clonotype was recorded at least ten times. DNA of the CDR3: TGCGCCAGCAGCTTGGGACAGGACCTAAATTACGAGCAGTACTTC. It codes for CASSLGQDLNYEQYF. The chain joins TRBV5-1 to TRBJ2-7; a weak D match, TRBD1 (6 bases). Germline V gene sequence: CDR1 SGHRS, CDR2 YFSETQ. V dropped 0 bases and J dropped 4 bases, with 14 bases sitting between them. This CDR3 has 15 amino acids. The whole variable domain, remainder taken from reference TRBV5-1 and TRBJ2-7, is KAGVTQTPRYLIKTRGQQVTLSCSPISGHRSVSWYQQTPGQGLQFLFEYFSETQRNKGNFPGRFSGRQFSNSRSEMNVSTLELGDSALYLCASSLGQDLNYEQYFGPGTRLTVT.

This clonotype was recorded at least ten times. The chain has TRBV5-1 and TRBJ2-1; D tentatively reads TRBD1 or TRBD2 (6 bases each). Between the trimmed V and J ends, which lost 4 bases and 1 base, there was a span of 15 bases. Germline V gene lookup returns CDR1 SGHRS and CDR2 YFSETQ. The CDR3 covers 16 residues. The CDR3 spells CASSPGAGMSYNEQFF. The CDR3 region has the DNA TGCGCCAGCAGCCCGGGGGCAGGGATGTCCTACAATGAGCAGTTCTTC.

Many counts were recorded for this clonotype. This CDR3 is CASSERDRGYGYTF. The CDR3 bases are TGTGCCAGCAGTGAGAGGGACAGGGGGTATGGCTACACCTTC. The chain has TRBV6-1 and TRBJ1-2, with 11 bases identical to TRBD1. Per germline, CDR1 MNHNS and CDR2 SASEGT. V shed 3 bases and J 5 bases; nucleotides not matched to a gene: 2. The CDR3 totals 14 residues.

This clonotype has a count of ten or more. This chain joins TRBV21-1 and TRBJ2-2. TRBV21-1 is flagged as a pseudogene. This CDR3 has 15 amino acids. The CDR3 here is CASSSGSPNTGELFF. Written as DNA, the CDR3 is TGTGCCAGCAGTTCGGGCAGCCCGAACACCGGGGAGCTGTTTTTT.

This chain links TRBV29-1 with TRBJ2-3; 8 positions match TRBD2. There are 14 residues in the CDR3. V was pared by 6 bases and J by 4 bases, with 9 bases of the junction left unmatched. The germline V gene encodes CDR1 SQVTM and CDR2 ANQGSEA. The CDR3 spells CSVREGGPPDTQYF. In DNA, the CDR3 is TGCAGCGTCCGGGAGGGGGGTCCCCCAGATACGCAGTATTTT.

Ten or more counts support this clonotype. This chain joins TRBV5-1 and TRBJ2-1; 8 bases map to TRBD2. The CDR3 has 15 residues. CDR1 is SGHRS and CDR2 is YFSETQ in the germline V gene. Losses at the gene ends were 4 bases for V and 7 bases for J; bases not matched to a gene: 10. The CDR3 DNA sequence: TGCGCCAGCAGCACGTTGGGACTAGGGGAGAATGAGCAGTTCTTC. Its translation is CASSTLGLGENEQFF. Variable domain in full (rest from reference TRBV5-1 and TRBJ2-1): KAGVTQTPRYLIKTRGQQVTLSCSPISGHRSVSWYQQTPGQGLQFLFEYFSETQRNKGNFPGRFSGRQFSNSRSEMNVSTLELGDSALYLCASSTLGLGENEQFFGPGTRLTVL.

The chain couples TRBV7-2 to TRBJ2-1, with D unresolved. Trimming removed 1 base at V and 10 bases at J, with 14 bases between. This CDR3 comprises 14 residues. Germline V gives CDR1 SGHTA, CDR2 FQGNSA. The CDR3 sequence: CASSLGAPSREQFF. CDR3 in DNA: TGTGCCAGCAGCTTAGGGGCCCCGTCCCGAGAGCAGTTCTTC.

This clonotype is a singleton in its sample. The CDR3 DNA reads TGTGCCAGCCCTACCCGGAAAGCGGGGGCGAACTACGAGCAGTACTTC. Its translation is CASPTRKAGANYEQYF. J is TRBJ2-7 and V is TRBV5-7, with 8 bases matching TRBD2. TRBV5-7 is reported as an ORF; its role is uncertain. The V segment lost 7 bases and the J segment 3 bases; nucleotides outside the gene matches: 15. CDR3 length: 16 amino acids.

This clonotype was picked up many times. The gene calls are TRBV10-3 and TRBJ2-1; TRBD2 might be the D (6 bases). The CDR3 runs to 14 residues. Trimming left V 4 bases short and J 7 bases short, with 14 bases between. Germline V gene data show CDR1 as ENHRY and CDR2 as SYGVKD. The DNA for the CDR3 is TGTGCCATCAGTGGGGCGGAAGGGAGGAATGAGCAGTTCTTC. Its translation is CAISGAEGRNEQFF.

This clonotype was counted only a few times. This sequence joins TRBV5-4 and TRBJ2-1; 11 nucleotides align to TRBD2. This CDR3 region has 15 residues. CDR1 and CDR2 from the germline V gene are SGHNT and YYREEE (reference sequence). V lost 4 bases, J lost 6 bases, and 6 bases stayed unmatched. This CDR3 is CASSRPGTSGNEQFF. In DNA, the CDR3 is TGTGCCAGCAGCCGACCCGGGACTAGCGGCAATGAGCAGTTCTTC. The full variable domain, its missing parts supplied by reference TRBV5-4 and TRBJ2-1, is ETGVTQSPTHLIKTRGQQVTLRCSSQSGHNTVSWYQQALGQGPQFIFQYYREEENGRGNFPPRFSGLQFPNYSSELNVNALELDDSALYLCASSRPGTSGNEQFFGPGTRLTVL.

This clonotype has a handful of counts. The rearrangement uses TRBV12-3 or TRBV12-4 and TRBJ2-4; either TRBD1 or TRBD2 may fit D (6 bases each). The V gene lost 3 bases and the J gene lost 2 bases, with 14 bases spanning the gap. The length of the CDR3 is 16 residues. The CDR3 nucleotides are TGTGCCAGCAGTTTCCACGGGGGCGCGTCCAAAAACATTCAGTACTTC. Amino acid sequence: CASSFHGGASKNIQYF.

The sample holds a few counts of this clonotype. At one boundary the junction diverges from the germline segment, which might be a read error. The chain carries TRBV20-1 and TRBJ2-7; D might be TRBD1 (5 bases). Germline lookup yields CDR1 DFQATT and CDR2 SNEGSKA (reference sequence). The CDR3 covers 14 residues. As DNA, the CDR3 is TGCAGTCCTAGAGATATGCAGGGCACCTACGAGCAGTACTTC. Its protein is CSPRDMQGTYEQYF.

This rearrangement joins TRBV6-2 or TRBV6-3 to TRBJ2-1, with unresolved D. Germline assignment: CDR1 MNHEY and CDR2 SVGEGT. CDR3 size: 16 residues. V lost 4 bases and J lost 0, with 13 bases in between. CDR3 DNA sequence: TGTGCCAGCAGTTCCCACGACCGCAGCTCCTACAATGAGCAGTTCTTC. It translates to CASSSHDRSSYNEQFF.

The table lists this clonotype with a few counts. This chain connects TRBV7-8 to TRBJ2-7; 7 bases match TRBD2. V lost 5 bases, J lost 7 bases, and 20 bases stayed unmatched. This CDR3 is 17 amino acids long. Germline V lookup: CDR1 SGHVS, CDR2 FQNEAQ. CDR3 bases: TGTGCCAGCAGCCGGACTATTGGGGCGGGAGTGTCTATTGAGCAGTACTTC. Amino acids: CASSRTIGAGVSIEQYF.

This clonotype was detected only a few times. This chain uses TRBV12-3 or TRBV12-4 with TRBJ2-5; the D gene is possibly TRBD2 (5 bases). Trimming left V 6 bases short and J 3 bases short, with 17 bases between. This CDR3 comprises 15 residues. The CDR3 spells CASSPKVPGKETQYF. The CDR3 nucleotides are TGTGCCAGCAGCCCGAAGGTCCCGGGGAAAGAGACCCAGTACTTC.

The chain combines TRBV7-9 with TRBJ2-2; D uncertain. The CDR3 is 16 amino acids. The germline CDR1 and CDR2 sequences are SEHNR and FQNEAQ (reference sequence). The V and J ends lost 3 bases and 1 base respectively, with 12 bases between them. CDR3 residues: CASSLGIVGNTGELFF. DNA of the CDR3: TGTGCCAGCAGCTTGGGCATCGTCGGGAACACCGGGGAGCTGTTTTTT.

In its sample, this clonotype was seen a few times. For the CDR3, the DNA is TGTGCCAGCACCAAGAGCGCGGGGGAGCTGTTTTTT. Protein: CASTKSAGELFF. The chain combines TRBV11-2 with TRBJ2-2; D remains ambiguous. Germline lookup yields CDR1 SGHAT and CDR2 FQNNGV. Trimming took off 7 bases at V and 8 bases at J, with 11 bases between the two ends. CDR3 length equals 12 residues.

This sequence joins TRBV7-2 and TRBJ2-7, with a tentative D call TRBD1 (6 bases). Germline V gene lookup returns CDR1 SGHTA and CDR2 FQGNSA. V was shortened by 3 bases and J by 5 bases, with 14 bases between the two germline ends. The CDR3 has 14 residues. The CDR3 DNA is TGTGCCAGCAGCTTGAAAGGGGGTGTCCACGAGCAGTACTTC. The encoded protein is CASSLKGGVHEQYF.

The chain combines TRBV5-1 with TRBJ1-3; D is unclear. Germline V gives CDR1 SGHRS, CDR2 YFSETQ. Trimming took 0 bases from V and 1 from J, leaving 5 bases between them. The CDR3 sequence is 14 residues long. The CDR3 loop reads CASSLAASGNTIYF. The CDR3 DNA reads as TGCGCCAGCAGCTTGGCAGCTTCTGGAAACACCATATATTTT.

This clonotype was seen repeatedly, ten times or more. The gene calls are TRBV5-1 and TRBJ2-7; no clear D gene. Germline V gene sequence: CDR1 SGHRS, CDR2 YFSETQ. V lost 0 bases and J lost 0, with 7 bases in between. The CDR3 spans 14 residues. The CDR3 protein is CASSLASVSYEQYF. CDR3 bases: TGCGCCAGCAGCTTGGCTTCGGTCTCCTACGAGCAGTACTTC.

The chain employs TRBV7-3 and TRBJ1-1, with 9 bases lining up with TRBD1. This CDR3 spans 16 amino acids. J was trimmed by 0 bases and V by 4 bases; bases with no gene match: 6. Germline CDR1 SGHTA, CDR2 FQGTGA. The CDR3 DNA follows: TGTGCCAGCAGCTCGACAGGGGGACCGATGAACACTGAAGCTTTCTTT. Encoded protein: CASSSTGGPMNTEAFF.

In this sample, this clonotype turned up many times. The chain has TRBV7-9 and TRBJ2-5; 11 bases map to TRBD2. The trim removed 5 bases at V and 5 bases at J, leaving 7 bases unmatched. The CDR3 is 15 residues long. Per germline, CDR1 SEHNR and CDR2 FQNEAQ (reference sequence). The CDR3 reads CASSRPGLAVETQYF. Here the CDR3 DNA reads TGTGCCAGCAGCAGACCGGGACTAGCGGTGGAGACCCAGTACTTC.